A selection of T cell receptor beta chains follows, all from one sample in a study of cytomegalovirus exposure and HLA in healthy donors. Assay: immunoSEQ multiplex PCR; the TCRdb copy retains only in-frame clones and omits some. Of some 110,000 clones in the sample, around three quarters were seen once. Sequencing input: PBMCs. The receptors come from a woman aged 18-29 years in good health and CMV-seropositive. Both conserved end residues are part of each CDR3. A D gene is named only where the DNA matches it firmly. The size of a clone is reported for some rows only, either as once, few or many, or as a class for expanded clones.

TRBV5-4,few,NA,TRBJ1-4,TGTGCCAGCAGCTTACAGGGTGAGAACCGCGAAAAACTGTTTTTT,CASSLQGENREKLFF
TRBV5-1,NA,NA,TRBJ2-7,TGCGCCAGCAGCTTGCAACAGGGAAATGTGGAATACGAGCAGTACTTC,CASSLQQGNVEYEQYF
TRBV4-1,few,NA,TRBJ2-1,TGCGCCAGCAGCCAAGTCGAGCATGAGCAGTTCTTC,CASSQVEHEQFF
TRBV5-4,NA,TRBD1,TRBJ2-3,TGTGCCAGCAGCAGGGGACAGGGAGGAACCAGTTACACAGATACGCAGTATTTT,CASSRGQGGTSYTDTQYF
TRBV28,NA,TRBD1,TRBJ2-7,TGTGCCAGCAGTTTAGGCCCAGGGGGCAACCCTCTGTACGAGCAGTACTTC,CASSLGPGGNPLYEQYF
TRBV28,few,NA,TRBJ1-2,TGTGCCAGCAGCCTACCACGTGCGGGGTTTGTTCGCCGTTACACCTTC,CASSLPRAGFVRRYTF
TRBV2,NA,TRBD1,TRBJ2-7,TGTGCCAGCAAGGAGGGACAGGGTTGGGGCGAGCAGTACTTC,CASKEGQGWGEQYF
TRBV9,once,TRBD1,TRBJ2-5,TGTGCCAGCGGTACAGGGGGCCAAGAGACCCAGTACTTC,CASGTGGQETQYF
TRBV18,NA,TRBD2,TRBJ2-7,TGTGCCAGCTCACCCTTTGTAGCGGGAAGGGGGAGCGAGCAGTACTTC,CASSPFVAGRGSEQYF
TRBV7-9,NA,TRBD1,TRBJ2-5,TGTGCCAGCAGCCCGGACAGGGGGAGCGAGACCCAGTACTTC,CASSPDRGSETQYF
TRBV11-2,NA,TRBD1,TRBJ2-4,TGTGCCAGCAGCTTAGGTCGACAGGGACGTATCATTCAGTACTTC,CASSLGRQGRIIQYF
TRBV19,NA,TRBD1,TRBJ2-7,TGTGCCAGTAGTATAGTCGGGACAGAGTCCCCCTACGAGCAGTACTTC,CASSIVGTESPYEQYF
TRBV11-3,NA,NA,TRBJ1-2,TGTGCCAGCAGCTTGGGGCGCAACTATGGCTACACCTTC,CASSLGRNYGYTF
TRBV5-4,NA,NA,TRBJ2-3,TGTGCCAGCAGCCCGGGGGGCGGATTTACAGATACGCAGTATTTT,CASSPGGGFTDTQYF
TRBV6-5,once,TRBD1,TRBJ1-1,TGTGCCAGCAGTTGGACAGGGGACACTGAAGCTTTCTTT,CASSWTGDTEAFF
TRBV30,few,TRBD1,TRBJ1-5,TGTGCCTGGGAGGGACAGGGTGGCCAGCCCCAGCATTTT,CAWEGQGGQPQHF
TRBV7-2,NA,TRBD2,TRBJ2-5,TGTGCCAGCAGCTTTCCGATAGCGGGGGGGGAGACCCAGTACTTC,CASSFPIAGGETQYF
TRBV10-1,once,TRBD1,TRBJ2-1,TGCGCCAGTTCAGACAGGGGAAAGGGTGAGCAGTTCTTC,CASSDRGKGEQFF
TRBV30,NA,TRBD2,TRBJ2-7,TGTGCCTGGAACAGGCGTGGGGCTAGCGGCTCCTACGAGCAGTACTTC,CAWNRRGASGSYEQYF
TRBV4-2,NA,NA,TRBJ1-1,TGTGCCAGCAGCCAAGAACCGGGTCCTTACACTGAAGCTTTCTTT,CASSQEPGPYTEAFF
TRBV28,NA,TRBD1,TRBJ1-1,TGTGCCAGCGGTTTAGCGGCAGGGGGCGAGGGCACTGAAGCTTTCTTT,CASGLAAGGEGTEAFF
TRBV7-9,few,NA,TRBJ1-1,TGTGCCAGCAGCGACGGGTGGGTAGGAGCTTTCTTT,CASSDGWVGAFF
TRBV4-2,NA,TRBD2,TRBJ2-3,TGTGCCAGCAGCCAAAAACTAGCGGGAGGGCCAGATACGCAGTATTTT,CASSQKLAGGPDTQYF
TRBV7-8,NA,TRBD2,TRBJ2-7,TGTGCCAGCAGCTACACTAGCGGGTTCGTCTACGAGCAGTACTTC,CASSYTSGFVYEQYF
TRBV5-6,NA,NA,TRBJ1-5,TGTGCCAGCAGCTGGAAGGGGTATCGGCCCCAGCATTTT,CASSWKGYRPQHF
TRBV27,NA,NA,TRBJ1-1,TGTGCCAGCGGGCCTATCGACAGGTTCAACACTGAAGCTTTCTTT,CASGPIDRFNTEAFF
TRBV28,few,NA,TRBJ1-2,TGTGCCAGCAGTCTATCGCGGGGACCGTATGGCTACACCTTC,CASSLSRGPYGYTF
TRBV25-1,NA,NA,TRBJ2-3,TGTGCCAGCAGTGACGCAGGGTTCACAGATACGCAGTATTTT,CASSDAGFTDTQYF
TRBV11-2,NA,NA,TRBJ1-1,TGTGCCAGCAGCGCCGCGGGGGCGTCCACTGAAGCTTTCTTT,CASSAAGASTEAFF
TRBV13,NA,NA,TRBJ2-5,TGTGCCAGCAGCTTCCGGGGGATTCAAGATGCGACCCAGTACTTC,CASSFRGIQDATQYF
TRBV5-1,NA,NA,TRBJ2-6,TGCGCCAGCAGACAGGGCGGTGGGGCCAACGTCCTGACTTTC,CASRQGGGANVLTF
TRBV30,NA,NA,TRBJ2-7,TGTGCCTGGAGTTATGCCGGGAACGAGCAGTACTTC,CAWSYAGNEQYF
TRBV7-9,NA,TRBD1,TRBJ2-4,TGTGCCAGCAGCTTAGCTTACAGGGGCCAAAACATTCAGTACTTC,CASSLAYRGQNIQYF
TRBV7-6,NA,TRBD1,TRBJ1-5,TGTGTCAGCAGCTTAGGTATCAGGGGGGCTAGCAATCAGCCCCAGCATTTT,CVSSLGIRGASNQPQHF
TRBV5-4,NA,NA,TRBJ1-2,TGTGCCAGCAGCCAGGACATTTATGGCTACACCTTC,CASSQDIYGYTF
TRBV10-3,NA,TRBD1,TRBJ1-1,TGTGCCTCAGGGAGGACAGGGGCGGGCACTGAAGCTTTCTTT,CASGRTGAGTEAFF
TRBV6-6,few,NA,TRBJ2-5,TGTGCCAGCAGTTCCCGAGAGACCCAGTACTTC,CASSSRETQYF
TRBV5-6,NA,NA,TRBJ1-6,TGTGCCAGCAGCTTGGTGGGAGGCCCTAGGGATAATTCACCCCTCCACTTT,CASSLVGGPRDNSPLHF
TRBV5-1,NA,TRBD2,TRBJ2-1,TGCGCCAGCAGCTTGGAGACTAGCGGCTACAATGAGCAGTTCTTC,CASSLETSGYNEQFF
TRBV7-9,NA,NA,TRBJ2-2,TGTGCCAGCAGCTTAGCGTTGAGGACCGGGGAGCTGTTTTTT,CASSLALRTGELFF
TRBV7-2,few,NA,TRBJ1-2,TGTGCCAGCAGCTTAGGGGCGGTTCAGGGTGGCTACACCTTC,CASSLGAVQGGYTF
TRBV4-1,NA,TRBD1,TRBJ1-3,TGCGCCAGCAGCAGGGACAGATACTCTGGAAACGCCATATATTTT,CASSRDRYSGNAIYF
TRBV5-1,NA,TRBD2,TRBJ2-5,TGCGCCAGCAGCTTCGGGGTAGCGGGAGCGGAAGAGACCCAGTACTTC,CASSFGVAGAEETQYF
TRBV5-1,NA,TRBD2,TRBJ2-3,TGCGCCAGCAGCCCGACGACTAGCCTCAGCACAGATACGCAGTATTTT,CASSPTTSLSTDTQYF
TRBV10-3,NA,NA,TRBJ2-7,TGTGCCATCAGTGAAGACAACTACGAGCAGTACTTC,CAISEDNYEQYF
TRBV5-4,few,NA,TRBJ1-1,TGTGCCAGCAGCTTGTACCAGGGGAACACTGAAGCTTTCTTT,CASSLYQGNTEAFF
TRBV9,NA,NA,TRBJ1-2,TGTGCCAGCAGCGCCCCGGAGGGACGCCATAACTATGGCTACACCTTC,CASSAPEGRHNYGYTF
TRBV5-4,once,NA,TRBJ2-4,TGTGCCAGCAGCTCCGGGGAGGCCAAAAACATTCAGTACTTC,CASSSGEAKNIQYF
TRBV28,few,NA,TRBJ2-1,TGTGCCAGCAGCACTAGGGTTGACACTTCGAGCTCCTACAATGAGCAGTTCTTC,CASSTRVDTSSSYNEQFF
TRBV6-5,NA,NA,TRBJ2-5,TGTGCCAGAAATCGGAACGGGGACCAAGAGACCCAGTACTTC,CARNRNGDQETQYF
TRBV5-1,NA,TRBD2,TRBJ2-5,TGCGCCAGCAGCTTGGGGGGGGGAACGGAGACCCAGTACTTC,CASSLGGGTETQYF
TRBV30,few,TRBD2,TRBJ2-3,TGTGCCTGGCAGGGAGGGTACACAGATACGCAGTATTTT,CAWQGGYTDTQYF
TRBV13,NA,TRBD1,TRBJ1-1,TGTGCCAGCATCTACGGGACAGACACTGGTGAAGCTTTCTTT,CASIYGTDTGEAFF
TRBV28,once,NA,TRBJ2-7,TGTGCCAGCAGTCCGGGGGGAGGGGGAGCCTACGAGCAGTACTTC,CASSPGGGGAYEQYF
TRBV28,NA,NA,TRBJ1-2,TGTGCCACCTCTAGTGTCTCGTCTAACTATGGCTACACCTTC,CATSSVSSNYGYTF
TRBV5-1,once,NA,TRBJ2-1,TGCGCCAGCAGCTTTGGTAGCTCCTACAATGAGCAGTTCTTC,CASSFGSSYNEQFF
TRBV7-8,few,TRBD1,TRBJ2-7,TGTGCCAGCAGCCAAAACAGGGGGGTAACCTACGAGCAGTACTTC,CASSQNRGVTYEQYF
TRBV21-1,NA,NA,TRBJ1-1,TGTGCCAGCAGCAAAGGGACAGGGCGGAGTCGGACTGAAGCTTTCTTT,CASSKGTGRSRTEAFF
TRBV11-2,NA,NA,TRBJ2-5,TGTGCCAGCAGCTTAGACGGGGCTAGCGAGGGGGAGACCCAGTACTTC,CASSLDGASEGETQYF
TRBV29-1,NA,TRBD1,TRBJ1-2,TGCAGCGTTCGACAGGGTTATGGCTACACCTTC,CSVRQGYGYTF